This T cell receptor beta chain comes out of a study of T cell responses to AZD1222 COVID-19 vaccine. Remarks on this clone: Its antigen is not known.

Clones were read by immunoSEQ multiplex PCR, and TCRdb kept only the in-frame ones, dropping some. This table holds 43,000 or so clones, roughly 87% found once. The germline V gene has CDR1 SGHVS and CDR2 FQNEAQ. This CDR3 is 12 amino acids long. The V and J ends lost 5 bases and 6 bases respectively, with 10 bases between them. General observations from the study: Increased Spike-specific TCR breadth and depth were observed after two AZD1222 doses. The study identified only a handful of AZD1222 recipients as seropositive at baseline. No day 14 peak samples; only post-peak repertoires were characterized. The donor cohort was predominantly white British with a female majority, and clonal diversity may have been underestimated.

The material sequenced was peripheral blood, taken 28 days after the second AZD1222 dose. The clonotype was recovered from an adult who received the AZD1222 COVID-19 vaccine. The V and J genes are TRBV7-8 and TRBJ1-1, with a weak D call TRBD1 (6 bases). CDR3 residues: CASSPSGAEAFF. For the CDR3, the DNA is TGTGCCAGCAGCCCTTCAGGGGCTGAAGCTTTCTTT.